The rows below give T cell receptor beta chains drawn from one sample of a study of PD-1 blockade in mismatch repair-deficient tumors. This table comes from immunoSEQ multiplex PCR, and its TCRdb copy is limited to in-frame clones, with some not included. The sample includes about 25,000 clones, 84% of them seen just once. The specimen comprised PBMCs, sampled before pembrolizumab treatment. These receptors were collected from an adult with mismatch repair-deficient cancer. Both conserved end residues are part of each CDR3. Fields, in order: D gene, clone size, V gene, J gene, CDR3 protein, CDR3 DNA. The D gene is left open where the match is weak. Rows give clone size only sometimes, using once, few, many, or a class for an expanded clone.

d_gene: TRBD2; abundance: NA; v_gene: TRBV10-1; j_gene: TRBJ2-1; CDR3aa: CASSSSGTNINEQFF; CDR3nt: TGCGCCAGCAGTTCGTCCGGGACTAACATCAATGAGCAGTTCTTC
d_gene: NA; abundance: NA; v_gene: TRBV7-9; j_gene: TRBJ1-1; CDR3aa: CASSPGHFTEAFF; CDR3nt: TGTGCCAGCAGCCCGGGACACTTCACTGAAGCTTTCTTT
d_gene: NA; abundance: NA; v_gene: TRBV5-1; j_gene: TRBJ1-2; CDR3aa: CASSLDRANYGYTF; CDR3nt: TGCGCCAGCAGCTTGGATAGAGCTAACTATGGCTACACCTTC
d_gene: TRBD1; abundance: NA; v_gene: TRBV5-1; j_gene: TRBJ2-7; CDR3aa: CASGRGQYEQYF; CDR3nt: TGCGCCAGCGGCAGGGGGCAGTACGAGCAGTACTTC
d_gene: TRBD1; abundance: NA; v_gene: TRBV28; j_gene: TRBJ1-2; CDR3aa: CASSTTGQGRGYTF; CDR3nt: TGTGCCAGCAGTACTACCGGACAGGGTCGGGGCTACACCTTC
d_gene: TRBD2; abundance: NA; v_gene: TRBV5-4; j_gene: TRBJ2-7; CDR3aa: CASSTGTSGTPPYEQYF; CDR3nt: TGTGCCAGCAGCACCGGGACTAGCGGAACCCCTCCCTACGAGCAGTACTTC
d_gene: TRBD2; abundance: NA; v_gene: TRBV2; j_gene: TRBJ2-7; CDR3aa: CASSETSGRPTYEQYF; CDR3nt: TGTGCCAGCAGTGAAACCAGCGGGAGGCCTACCTACGAGCAGTACTTC
d_gene: TRBD1; abundance: NA; v_gene: TRBV28; j_gene: TRBJ1-2; CDR3aa: CASSFQTGSSGYTF; CDR3nt: TGTGCCAGCAGTTTTCAGACAGGGTCGTCTGGCTACACCTTC
d_gene: NA; abundance: NA; v_gene: TRBV6-1; j_gene: TRBJ2-3; CDR3aa: CASSASGSPITDTQYF; CDR3nt: TGTGCCAGCAGTGCGTCGGGGAGCCCAATCACAGATACGCAGTATTTT
d_gene: NA; abundance: NA; v_gene: TRBV19; j_gene: TRBJ2-4; CDR3aa: CASSIRGLGKNIQYF; CDR3nt: TGTGCCAGTAGTATAAGGGGGTTGGGCAAAAACATTCAGTACTTC
d_gene: TRBD2; abundance: NA; v_gene: TRBV18; j_gene: TRBJ2-1; CDR3aa: CASSSLAEYNEQFF; CDR3nt: TGTGCCAGCTCGTCCCTAGCGGAATACAATGAGCAGTTCTTC
d_gene: TRBD1; abundance: NA; v_gene: TRBV7-7; j_gene: TRBJ2-2; CDR3aa: CASSPGQNPYGELFF; CDR3nt: TGTGCTAGCAGCCCGGGACAGAACCCCTACGGGGAGCTGTTTTTT
d_gene: TRBD1; abundance: NA; v_gene: TRBV6-6; j_gene: TRBJ2-7; CDR3aa: CASSYGAQQGAREQYF; CDR3nt: TGTGCCAGCAGTTACGGGGCTCAGCAGGGGGCGCGGGAGCAGTACTTC
d_gene: NA; abundance: NA; v_gene: TRBV5-4; j_gene: TRBJ2-5; CDR3aa: CASSFGGPTQETQYF; CDR3nt: TGTGCCAGCAGCTTCGGGGGGCCGACCCAAGAGACCCAGTACTTC
d_gene: TRBD2; abundance: NA; v_gene: TRBV28; j_gene: TRBJ2-7; CDR3aa: CASGGGSSYEQYF; CDR3nt: TGTGCCAGCGGCGGGGGAAGCTCCTACGAGCAGTACTTC
d_gene: NA; abundance: NA; v_gene: TRBV18; j_gene: TRBJ1-1; CDR3aa: CASSLLTRGSTEAFF; CDR3nt: TGTGCCAGCTCACTACTGACAAGGGGCAGCACTGAAGCTTTCTTT
d_gene: NA; abundance: few; v_gene: TRBV2; j_gene: TRBJ2-7; CDR3aa: CASRDRQVSYEQYF; CDR3nt: TGTGCCAGCAGGGATCGGCAGGTATCCTACGAGCAGTACTTC
d_gene: TRBD1; abundance: NA; v_gene: TRBV7-3; j_gene: TRBJ2-1; CDR3aa: CASSQNARGRGGEQFF; CDR3nt: TGTGCCAGCAGCCAGAACGCCAGGGGGCGCGGAGGTGAGCAGTTCTTC
d_gene: NA; abundance: once; v_gene: TRBV6-6; j_gene: TRBJ1-2; CDR3aa: CASSNTYGYTF; CDR3nt: TGTGCCAGCAGTAACACCTATGGCTACACCTTC
d_gene: NA; abundance: NA; v_gene: TRBV11-3; j_gene: TRBJ1-5; CDR3aa: CASSFSNQPQHF; CDR3nt: TGTGCCAGCAGCTTCAGTAATCAGCCCCAGCATTTT
d_gene: NA; abundance: few; v_gene: TRBV30; j_gene: TRBJ2-7; CDR3aa: CAWAGVDSYEQYF; CDR3nt: TGTGCCTGGGCCGGTGTAGATTCCTACGAGCAGTACTTC
d_gene: NA; abundance: NA; v_gene: TRBV30; j_gene: TRBJ1-2; CDR3aa: CAWTTKGRYGYTF; CDR3nt: TGTGCCTGGACCACCAAGGGGCGCTATGGCTACACCTTC
d_gene: TRBD1; abundance: NA; v_gene: TRBV25-1; j_gene: TRBJ1-2; CDR3aa: CASSAHGQGAYGYTF; CDR3nt: TGTGCCAGCAGCGCCCATGGACAGGGGGCATATGGCTACACCTTC
d_gene: TRBD2; abundance: NA; v_gene: TRBV7-2; j_gene: TRBJ2-1; CDR3aa: CASGRLATEQFF; CDR3nt: TGTGCCAGCGGGCGACTAGCGACTGAGCAGTTCTTC
d_gene: TRBD2; abundance: once; v_gene: TRBV6-1; j_gene: TRBJ2-7; CDR3aa: CASSERTSGIPYEQYF; CDR3nt: TGTGCCAGCAGTGAAAGGACTAGCGGGATCCCCTACGAGCAGTACTTC
d_gene: TRBD2; abundance: few; v_gene: TRBV7-9; j_gene: TRBJ2-7; CDR3aa: CASSPRTSGVYEQYF; CDR3nt: TGTGCCAGCAGCCCCCGGACTAGCGGAGTATACGAGCAGTACTTC
d_gene: NA; abundance: few; v_gene: TRBV11-3; j_gene: TRBJ2-7; CDR3aa: CASSLAWGGPGYEQYF; CDR3nt: TGTGCCAGCAGCTTAGCCTGGGGGGGCCCAGGGTACGAGCAGTACTTC
d_gene: TRBD1; abundance: once; v_gene: TRBV19; j_gene: TRBJ1-2; CDR3aa: CASRDPLRGLSYGYTF; CDR3nt: TGTGCCAGTAGGGACCCCCTCAGGGGGCTGAGCTATGGCTACACCTTC
d_gene: TRBD2; abundance: NA; v_gene: TRBV10-3; j_gene: TRBJ2-7; CDR3aa: CAISDPGLAVHQGYEQYF; CDR3nt: TGTGCCATCAGCGATCCGGGACTAGCCGTCCATCAGGGCTACGAGCAGTACTTC
d_gene: NA; abundance: NA; v_gene: TRBV28; j_gene: TRBJ2-1; CDR3aa: CASSSLRGKGQFF; CDR3nt: TGTGCCAGCAGTTCCTTAAGGGGGAAAGGGCAGTTCTTC
d_gene: TRBD2; abundance: NA; v_gene: TRBV5-4; j_gene: TRBJ2-1; CDR3aa: CASSSGTSGRSVYNEQFF; CDR3nt: TGTGCCAGCAGCTCCGGGACTAGCGGGAGGTCAGTCTACAATGAGCAGTTCTTC
d_gene: TRBD2; abundance: few; v_gene: TRBV6-5; j_gene: TRBJ2-7; CDR3aa: CASSYSVSGRGEQYF; CDR3nt: TGTGCCAGCAGTTACTCGGTTAGCGGGAGGGGCGAGCAGTACTTC
d_gene: TRBD1; abundance: NA; v_gene: TRBV5-4; j_gene: TRBJ2-1; CDR3aa: CASSLVGQGYNEQFF; CDR3nt: TGTGCCAGCAGCTTGGTGGGACAGGGATACAATGAGCAGTTCTTC
d_gene: NA; abundance: once; v_gene: TRBV5-6; j_gene: TRBJ1-1; CDR3aa: CASSIPPGSEAFF; CDR3nt: TGTGCCAGCAGCATACCCCCGGGATCTGAAGCTTTCTTT
d_gene: TRBD1; abundance: once; v_gene: TRBV25-1; j_gene: TRBJ2-4; CDR3aa: CASSETSGTGADIQYF; CDR3nt: TGTGCCAGCAGTGAAACGTCCGGGACAGGGGCGGACATTCAGTACTTC
d_gene: NA; abundance: NA; v_gene: TRBV10-3; j_gene: TRBJ2-7; CDR3aa: CAISAPPGEGPEQYF; CDR3nt: TGTGCCATCAGCGCCCCCCCGGGCGAGGGCCCCGAGCAGTACTTC
d_gene: NA; abundance: NA; v_gene: TRBV5-4; j_gene: TRBJ2-2; CDR3aa: CASSLLGDTGELFF; CDR3nt: TGTGCCAGCAGCTTGCTAGGGGACACCGGGGAGCTGTTTTTT
d_gene: TRBD2; abundance: NA; v_gene: TRBV7-6; j_gene: TRBJ2-7; CDR3aa: CASSLDASGGYEQYF; CDR3nt: TGTGCCAGCAGCTTAGATGCTAGCGGGGGCTACGAGCAGTACTTC
d_gene: TRBD2; abundance: NA; v_gene: TRBV5-1; j_gene: TRBJ2-5; CDR3aa: CASSLGLAGGNQETQYF; CDR3nt: TGCGCCAGCAGCTTGGGGCTAGCGGGAGGAAATCAAGAGACCCAGTACTTC
d_gene: TRBD2; abundance: NA; v_gene: TRBV5-1; j_gene: TRBJ2-7; CDR3aa: CASSLVAGEYYEQYF; CDR3nt: TGCGCCAGCAGCTTGGTGGCGGGGGAGTACTACGAGCAGTACTTC
d_gene: NA; abundance: NA; v_gene: TRBV20-1; j_gene: TRBJ2-3; CDR3aa: CSARMRDTQYF; CDR3nt: TGCAGTGCCAGGATGAGAGATACGCAGTATTTT